This section outlines one T cell receptor beta chain sequence together with its context. Its antigen is as yet unknown. TCRbeta library preparation incorporated unique molecular identifiers. A single record per CDR3 protein comes from TCRdb applying MiXCR to the PCR reads. In the table there are about 580,000 distinct CDR3 sequences, under 30% of which are singletons. Trimming pared 1 base from V and 4 bases from J, leaving 11 bases between. CDR3 length: 14 residues. Germline V gene data show CDR1 as DFQATT and CDR2 as SNEGSKA (reference sequence). This record comes from a study of T-cell reconstitution after alpha-beta-depleted transplantation in children. Overall study results and limits: After one year, T-cell counts and TCRbeta diversity mostly came from new T cells.

This receptor was taken from a boy under two years old who had a stem cell transplant for acute myeloid leukemia, so the T cells may come from the graft donor. This sample comprised PBMCs, mostly from graft donor cells, obtained 360 days after TCRalphabeta/CD19-depleted stem cell transplant. The V call is TRBV20-1, the J call TRBJ1-5; D possibly corresponds to TRBD1 (5 bases). The CDR3 loop is CSARGGEHNQPQHF. The CDR3 region has the DNA TGCAGTGCTAGAGGGGGGGAGCATAATCAGCCCCAGCATTTT.